The rows below give T cell receptor beta chains drawn from one sample of a study of vaccination effects on CD4 cells after COVID-19. No antigen has been assigned to these receptors. The data were produced by immunoSEQ multiplex PCR, yet TCRdb's version contains in-frame clones alone and is incomplete. The data contain tens of thousands of clones, under 80% of them singletons. The specimen was CD4+ T cells from PBMCs cultured with HCoV-OC43 spike peptides, collected after COVID-19 vaccination. The receptor source for this set is a human donor who received a COVID-19 vaccine. CDR3s include the opening cysteine and the closing phenylalanine or tryptophan. D genes are given only for firm matches. Some rows have no size entry. The others give once, few or many, or a class for an expanded clone.

clone_size j_call v_call cdr3_length d_call cdr3_aa cdr3_nt
- TRBJ1-5 TRBV28 15 - CASTTDRGQEQPQHF TGTGCCAGCACCACGGACAGAGGCCAGGAACAGCCCCAGCATTTT
- TRBJ2-1 TRBV11-2 12 - CASSLDREVRFF TGTGCCAGCAGCTTAGACCGGGAAGTGCGGTTCTTC
- TRBJ1-2 TRBV6-5 15 - CASTANGGGVYGYTF TGTGCCAGCACTGCAAACGGGGGGGGCGTCTATGGCTACACCTTC
- TRBJ1-1 TRBV19 13 - CASRLAGGTEAFF TGTGCCAGTAGACTCGCTGGGGGGACTGAAGCTTTCTTT
- TRBJ1-2 TRBV5-1 16 - CASSLDPSGGSYGYTF TGCGCCAGCAGCCTGGACCCGTCTGGGGGCAGCTATGGCTACACCTTC
- TRBJ1-2 TRBV4-3 14 TRBD1 CASSLSGTAHGYTF TGCGCCAGCAGCCTCTCTGGGACAGCGCATGGCTACACCTTC
- TRBJ2-3 TRBV19 15 - CASSIRPESTDTQYF TGTGCCAGTAGTATCCGACCGGAGAGCACAGATACGCAGTATTTT
- TRBJ2-2 TRBV5-1 14 - CASSLTGIAGELFF TGCGCCAGCAGCTTGACAGGGATCGCCGGGGAGCTGTTTTTT
- TRBJ1-1 TRBV7-2 14 TRBD1 CASSRKQGATEAFF TGTGCCAGCAGTCGTAAGCAGGGGGCGACTGAAGCTTTCTTT
- TRBJ2-3 TRBV5-5 17 - CASRLPQSGKGADTQYF TGTGCCAGCAGACTCCCACAATCAGGAAAAGGGGCAGATACGCAGTATTTT
- TRBJ1-6 TRBV27 15 TRBD1 CASSFQGQGISPLHF TGTGCCAGCAGTTTCCAGGGACAGGGGATTTCACCCCTCCACTTT
- TRBJ2-4 TRBV4-1 16 - CASSQAGTLAKNIQYF TGCGCCAGCAGCCAAGCGGGGACCTTAGCCAAAAACATTCAGTACTTC
- TRBJ1-3 TRBV9 18 - CASSVESGHPGSGNTIYF TGTGCCAGCAGCGTAGAGAGTGGCCACCCAGGATCGGGAAACACCATATATTTT
- TRBJ2-2 TRBV28 14 TRBD2 CASSPGGGTGELFF TGTGCCAGCAGTCCGGGAGGGGGCACCGGGGAGCTGTTTTTT
few TRBJ1-3 TRBV30 14 - CAWNPGSSGNTIYF TGTGCCTGGAACCCGGGAAGCTCTGGAAACACCATATATTTT
- TRBJ1-1 TRBV27 11 - CASSFWGGAFF TGTGCCAGCAGTTTCTGGGGGGGAGCTTTCTTT
- TRBJ2-3 TRBV9 15 - CASSQDGTATDTQYF TGTGCCAGCAGCCAGGACGGGACCGCCACAGATACGCAGTATTTT
- TRBJ1-4 TRBV6-5 14 - CASRSGATNEKLFF TGTGCCAGCAGGTCGGGGGCCACTAATGAAAAACTGTTTTTT
- TRBJ2-3 TRBV23-1 21 TRBD2 CASSQSRSLSGGVSSWDTQYF TGCGCCAGCAGTCAATCGAGATCGCTTAGCGGGGGAGTTTCGTCTTGGGATACGCAGTATTTT
once TRBJ2-1 TRBV19 16 TRBD2 CASSIGSGGARNEQFF TGTGCCAGTAGTATCGGCAGCGGGGGGGCACGGAATGAGCAGTTCTTC
- TRBJ1-1 TRBV16 14 TRBD1 CASSQYAGGTEAFF TGTGCCAGCAGCCAATATGCAGGGGGCACTGAAGCTTTCTTT
- TRBJ2-5 TRBV5-1 16 TRBD2 CASSPYLAGTRETQYF TGCGCCAGCAGCCCCTACCTAGCGGGGACCCGGGAGACCCAGTACTTC
- TRBJ2-6 TRBV6-2/TRBV6-3 19 - CASSSWDNYFGSGANVLTF TGTGCCAGCAGTTCCTGGGACAACTACTTCGGCTCTGGGGCCAACGTCCTGACTTTC
- TRBJ2-2 TRBV7-3 14 TRBD1 CASRGTANTGELFF TGTGCCAGCAGAGGGACAGCGAACACCGGGGAGCTGTTTTTT
- TRBJ1-4 TRBV4-1 14 - CASSPGWLSQKLFF TGCGCCAGCAGCCCAGGGTGGTTAAGCCAAAAACTGTTTTTT
- TRBJ1-2 TRBV7-8 13 - CASSLIPNYGYTF TGTGCCAGCAGCCTCATCCCCAACTATGGCTACACCTTC
few TRBJ2-2 TRBV7-3 13 - CASSFQRTGELFF TGTGCCAGCAGCTTCCAGAGGACCGGGGAGCTGTTTTTT
once TRBJ1-3 TRBV15 16 - CATSSHLGGRGNTIYF TGTGCCACCAGCAGCCACCTCGGGGGTCGCGGAAACACCATATATTTT
- TRBJ2-3 TRBV29-1 13 TRBD1 CSPWDRLTDTQYF TGCAGCCCTTGGGACAGGTTAACAGATACGCAGTATTTT
- TRBJ1-2 TRBV7-2 16 TRBD1 CASSKEMWDRGYGYTF TGTGCCAGCAGCAAAGAGATGTGGGACAGGGGATATGGCTACACCTTC
few TRBJ1-2 TRBV27 14 - CASSSQRANYGYTF TGTGCCAGCAGTTCACAGCGGGCTAACTATGGCTACACCTTC
- TRBJ1-5 TRBV19 13 - CASSIRGSQPQHF TGTGCCAGTAGTATTAGGGGGAGTCAGCCCCAGCATTTT
- TRBJ1-5 TRBV5-1 16 - CASSLGDLSGNQPQHF TGCGCCAGCAGCTTAGGGGACTTGTCGGGCAATCAGCCCCAGCATTTT
few TRBJ1-1 TRBV4-1 16 - CASSQARPGGNTEAFF TGCGCCAGCAGCCAAGCGCGGCCGGGCGGGAACACTGAAGCTTTCTTT
few TRBJ1-3 TRBV5-1 14 - CASSLVGSGNTIYF TGCGCCAGCAGCTTGGTAGGCTCTGGAAACACCATATATTTT
- TRBJ2-3 TRBV6-5 11 - CASSSTDTQYF TGTGCCAGCAGTTCCACAGATACGCAGTATTTT
few TRBJ1-6 TRBV10-1 15 - CASSSGSSYNSPLHF TGCGCCAGCTCCTCAGGGAGCTCCTATAATTCACCCCTCCACTTT
- TRBJ2-2 TRBV19 15 - CASSSQLTNTGELFF TGTGCCAGTAGTTCCCAGCTTACGAACACCGGGGAGCTGTTTTTT
- TRBJ1-3 TRBV29-1 14 - CSVDQGISGNTIYF TGCAGCGTGGACCAGGGGATCTCTGGAAACACCATATATTTT
once TRBJ2-6 TRBV2 15 - CASSELGTGANVLTF TGTGCCAGCAGTGAACTGGGCACTGGGGCCAACGTCCTGACTTTC
- TRBJ1-1 TRBV12-3/TRBV12-4 12 - CASSLRGTEAFF TGTGCCAGCAGTTTACGGGGCACTGAAGCTTTCTTT
- TRBJ2-5 TRBV28 15 - CASSTAGTPVWDQYF TGTGCCAGCAGTACCGCCGGGACGCCAGTCTGGGACCAGTACTTC
- TRBJ1-1 TRBV27 11 - CASSFRLEAFF TGTGCCAGCAGTTTCAGGCTCGAAGCTTTCTTT
- TRBJ1-1 TRBV2 12 - CASSEGYTEAFF TGTGCCAGCAGTGAGGGGTACACTGAAGCTTTCTTT
- TRBJ2-5 TRBV24-1 13 - CATSDRIGKTQYF TGTGCCACCAGTGATAGAATAGGGAAGACCCAGTACTTC
- TRBJ1-2 TRBV9 15 - CASSREVTANYGYTF TGTGCCAGCAGTCGCGAGGTCACCGCTAACTATGGCTACACCTTC
once TRBJ2-5 TRBV5-1 13 - CASSAGNRETQYF TGCGCCAGCAGCGCAGGGAACCGAGAGACCCAGTACTTC
- TRBJ2-3 TRBV4-1 15 TRBD1 CASSPRGLGTDTQYF TGCGCCAGCAGCCCCAGGGGGCTCGGCACAGATACGCAGTATTTT
- TRBJ1-4 TRBV5-1 13 - CASRRDSNEKLFF TGCGCCAGCCGGAGGGACTCGAATGAAAAACTGTTTTTT
- TRBJ1-4 TRBV2 17 TRBD1 CASSQDRSTATNEKLFF TGTGCCAGCAGTCAGGACAGGAGTACTGCAACTAATGAAAAACTGTTTTTT
- TRBJ1-2 TRBV6-5 14 TRBD1 CASSSGQGARGYTF TGTGCCAGCAGCTCGGGACAGGGGGCCAGGGGCTACACCTTC